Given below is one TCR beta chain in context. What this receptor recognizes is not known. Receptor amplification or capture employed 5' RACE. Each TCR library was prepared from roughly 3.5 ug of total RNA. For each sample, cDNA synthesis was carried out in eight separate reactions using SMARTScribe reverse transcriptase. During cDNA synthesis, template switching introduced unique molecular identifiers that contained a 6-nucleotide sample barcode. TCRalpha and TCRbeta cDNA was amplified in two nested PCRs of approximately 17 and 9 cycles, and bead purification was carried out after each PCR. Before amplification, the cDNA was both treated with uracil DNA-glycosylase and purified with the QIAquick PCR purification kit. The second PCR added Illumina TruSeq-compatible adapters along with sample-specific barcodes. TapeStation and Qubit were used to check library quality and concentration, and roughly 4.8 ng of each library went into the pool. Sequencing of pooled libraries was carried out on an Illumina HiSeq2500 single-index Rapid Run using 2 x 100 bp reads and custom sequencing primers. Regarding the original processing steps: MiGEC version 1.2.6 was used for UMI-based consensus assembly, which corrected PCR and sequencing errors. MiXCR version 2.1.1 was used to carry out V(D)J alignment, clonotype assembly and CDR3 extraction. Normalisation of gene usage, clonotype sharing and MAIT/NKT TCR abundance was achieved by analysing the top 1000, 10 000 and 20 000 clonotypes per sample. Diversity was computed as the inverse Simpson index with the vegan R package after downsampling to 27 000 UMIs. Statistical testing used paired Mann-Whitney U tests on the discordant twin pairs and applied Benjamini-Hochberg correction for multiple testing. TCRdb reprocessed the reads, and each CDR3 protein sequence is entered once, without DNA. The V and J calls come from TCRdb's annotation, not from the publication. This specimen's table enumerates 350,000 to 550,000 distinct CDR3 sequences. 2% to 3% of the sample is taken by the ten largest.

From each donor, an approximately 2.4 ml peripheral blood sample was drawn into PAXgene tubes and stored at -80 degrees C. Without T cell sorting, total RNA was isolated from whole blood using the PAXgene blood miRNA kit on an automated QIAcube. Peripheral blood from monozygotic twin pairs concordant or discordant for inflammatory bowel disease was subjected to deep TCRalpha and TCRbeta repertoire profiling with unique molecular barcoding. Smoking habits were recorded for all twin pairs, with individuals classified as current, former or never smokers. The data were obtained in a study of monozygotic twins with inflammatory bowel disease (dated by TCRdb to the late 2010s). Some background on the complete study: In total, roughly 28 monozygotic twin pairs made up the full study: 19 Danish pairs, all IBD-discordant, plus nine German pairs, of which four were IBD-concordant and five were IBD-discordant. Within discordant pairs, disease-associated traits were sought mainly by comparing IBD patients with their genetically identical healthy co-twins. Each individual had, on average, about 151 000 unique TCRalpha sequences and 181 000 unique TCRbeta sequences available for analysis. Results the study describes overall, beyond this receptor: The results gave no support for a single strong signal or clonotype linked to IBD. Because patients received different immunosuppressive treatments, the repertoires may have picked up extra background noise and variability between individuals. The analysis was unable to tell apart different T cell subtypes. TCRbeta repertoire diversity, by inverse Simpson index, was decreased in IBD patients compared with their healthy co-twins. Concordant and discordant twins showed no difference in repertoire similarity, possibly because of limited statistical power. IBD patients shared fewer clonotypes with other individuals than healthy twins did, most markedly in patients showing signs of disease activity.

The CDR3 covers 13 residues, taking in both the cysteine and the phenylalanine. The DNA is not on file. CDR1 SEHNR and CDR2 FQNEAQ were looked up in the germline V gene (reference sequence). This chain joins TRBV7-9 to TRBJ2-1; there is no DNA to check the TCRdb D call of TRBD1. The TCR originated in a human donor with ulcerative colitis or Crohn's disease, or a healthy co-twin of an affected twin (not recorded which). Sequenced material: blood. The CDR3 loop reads CASSVAGAYEQFF.